These T cell receptor beta chains were read from a single sample in a study of cytomegalovirus exposure and HLA in healthy donors. Sequenced by immunoSEQ multiplex PCR; TCRdb stores in-frame clones only, minus some. Seen here are 200,000 to 250,000 clones, approximately 84% observed once, and the top ten hold more than 0.5%. The sequenced sample consisted of PBMCs. These receptors originate from a woman in her thirties or forties in good health and CMV-seronegative. CDR3s include the opening cysteine and the closing phenylalanine or tryptophan. Fields, in order: V gene, clone size, CDR3 protein. Only part of the rows carry a size: once, few, many, or a class if the clone is expanded.

TRBV7-9	-	CASSLGASWQPQHF
TRBV27	-	CASRKNGGQDTEAFF
TRBV28	few	CASTGKDYGYTF
TRBV27	-	CASSLLWGRRTDTQYF
TRBV12-5	-	CASGSGQGFSTDTQYF
TRBV6-1	-	CASSGPHKADSSYGYTF
TRBV5-4	-	CASSRRLAQETQYF
TRBV18	-	CASLRTSGGTGELFF
TRBV5-4	few	CASSLYDSVNEKLFF
TRBV5-1	-	CASSLGPEQGYTF
TRBV7-2	-	CASSLAQFAPLHF
TRBV23-1	-	CASSQSTDTMSSVF
TRBV5-1	-	CASSLMTGERYGYTF
TRBV2	few	CASSANRGLNTQYF
TRBV7-9	-	CASSPQNSNSNTEAFF
TRBV19	-	CASSGTGGNQPQHF
TRBV11-3	-	CASSLLSVSTDTQYF
TRBV19	-	CASSGWLAGLNEQFF
TRBV19	-	CASGSRTSLARKNTEAFF
TRBV29-1	-	CSVEDPDRAYEQYF
TRBV7-3	few	CASSSNAGQAFF
TRBV30	-	CAWGTSGAVGYF
TRBV28	-	CASSTEETQYF
TRBV5-4	-	CASSLGTNSAEAFF
TRBV4-1	-	CASSQTEGGTLSYEQYF
TRBV30	-	CAWSGRQGGREKLFF
TRBV7-9	-	CASSSELTGNTEAFF
TRBV15	-	CATGEGGYYGYTF
TRBV6-5	few	CASTKRRSGANVLTF
TRBV19	-	CASSKQGMSQPQHF
TRBV6-5	once	CASSYLGQGLYNEQFF
TRBV5-1	-	CASSLDSFFEQYF
TRBV7-3	-	CASSLTGQGHVNSNEQFF
TRBV5-6	-	CASSLVGESNTEAFF
TRBV2	-	CASSDDSSYNSPLHF
TRBV5-1	few	CASSWDRSGETQYF
TRBV5-1	few	CASSLVPGVDTEAFF
TRBV7-2	-	CASSLVGGFGNEQFF
TRBV14	-	CASSLQGGSYNEQFF